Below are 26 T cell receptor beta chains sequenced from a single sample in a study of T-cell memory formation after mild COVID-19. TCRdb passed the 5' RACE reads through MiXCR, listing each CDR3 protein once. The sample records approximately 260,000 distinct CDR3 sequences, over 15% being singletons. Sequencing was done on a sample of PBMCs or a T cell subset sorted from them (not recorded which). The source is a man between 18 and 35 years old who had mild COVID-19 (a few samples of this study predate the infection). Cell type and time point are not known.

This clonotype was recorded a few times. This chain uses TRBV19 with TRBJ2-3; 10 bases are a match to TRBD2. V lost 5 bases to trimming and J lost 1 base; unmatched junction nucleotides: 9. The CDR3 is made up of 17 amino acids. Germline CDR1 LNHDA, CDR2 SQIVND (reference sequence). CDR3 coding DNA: TGTGCCAGTAGTGCTTTTCTCCTAGCGGGGGGCACAGATACGCAGTATTTT. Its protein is CASSAFLLAGGTDTQYF. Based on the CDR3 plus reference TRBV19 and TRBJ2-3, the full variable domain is DGGITQSPKYLFRKEGQNVTLSCEQNLNHDAMYWYRQDPGQGLRLIYYSQIVNDFQKGDIAEGYSVSREKKESFPLTVTSAQKNPTAFYLCASSAFLLAGGTDTQYFGPGTRLTVL.

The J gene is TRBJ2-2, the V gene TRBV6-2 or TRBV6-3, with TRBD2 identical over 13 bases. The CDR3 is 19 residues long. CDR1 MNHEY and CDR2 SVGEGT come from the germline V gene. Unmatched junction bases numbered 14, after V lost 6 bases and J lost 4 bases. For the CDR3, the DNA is TGTGCCAGCAGCCCACAACCTGGACTAGCGGGGGTACCCACCGGGGAGCTGTTTTTT. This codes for CASSPQPGLAGVPTGELFF.

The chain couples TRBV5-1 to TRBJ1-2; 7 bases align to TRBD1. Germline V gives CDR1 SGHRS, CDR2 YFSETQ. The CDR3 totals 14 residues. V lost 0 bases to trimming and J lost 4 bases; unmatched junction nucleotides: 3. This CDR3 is CASSLGDRTYGYTF. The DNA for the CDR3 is TGCGCCAGCAGCTTGGGGGACAGAACCTATGGCTACACCTTC.

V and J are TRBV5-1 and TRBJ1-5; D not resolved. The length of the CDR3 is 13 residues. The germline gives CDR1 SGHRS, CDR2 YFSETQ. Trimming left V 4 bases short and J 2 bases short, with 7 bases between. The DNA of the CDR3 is TGCGCCAGCAGCCCAGAAGGCAATCAGCCCCAGCATTTT. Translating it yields CASSPEGNQPQHF.

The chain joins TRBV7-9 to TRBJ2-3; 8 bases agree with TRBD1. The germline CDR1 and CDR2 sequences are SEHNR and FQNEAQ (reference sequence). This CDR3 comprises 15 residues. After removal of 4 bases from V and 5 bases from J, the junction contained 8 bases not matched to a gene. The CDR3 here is CASSSSTGDGDTQYF. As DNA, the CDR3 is TGTGCCAGCAGCTCTTCGACAGGGGATGGAGATACGCAGTATTTT.

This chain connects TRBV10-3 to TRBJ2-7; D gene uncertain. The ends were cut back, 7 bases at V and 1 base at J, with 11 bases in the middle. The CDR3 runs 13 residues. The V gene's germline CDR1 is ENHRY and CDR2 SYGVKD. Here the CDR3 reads CAIMSKDSYEQYF. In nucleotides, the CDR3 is TGTGCCATCATGTCGAAGGATTCCTACGAGCAGTACTTC.

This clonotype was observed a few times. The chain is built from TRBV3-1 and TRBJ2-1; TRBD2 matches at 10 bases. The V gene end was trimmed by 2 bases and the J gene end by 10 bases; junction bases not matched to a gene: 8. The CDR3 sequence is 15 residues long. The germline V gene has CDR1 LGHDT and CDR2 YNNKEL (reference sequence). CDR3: CASSQTRLAGMEQFF. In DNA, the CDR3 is TGTGCCAGCAGCCAAACTCGACTAGCGGGTATGGAGCAGTTCTTC.

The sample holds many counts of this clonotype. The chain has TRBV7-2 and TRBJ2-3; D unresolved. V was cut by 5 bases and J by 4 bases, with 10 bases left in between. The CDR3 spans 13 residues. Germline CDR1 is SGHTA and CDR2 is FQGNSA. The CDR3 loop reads CASSPDVADTQYF. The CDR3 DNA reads TGTGCCAGCAGCCCGGACGTAGCAGATACGCAGTATTTT.

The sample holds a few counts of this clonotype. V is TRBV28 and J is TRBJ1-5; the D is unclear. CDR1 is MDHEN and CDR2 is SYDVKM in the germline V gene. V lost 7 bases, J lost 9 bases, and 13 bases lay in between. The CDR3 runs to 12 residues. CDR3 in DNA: TGTGCCAGCAATCGGAGTGGACGGCCCCAGCATTTT. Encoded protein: CASNRSGRPQHF.

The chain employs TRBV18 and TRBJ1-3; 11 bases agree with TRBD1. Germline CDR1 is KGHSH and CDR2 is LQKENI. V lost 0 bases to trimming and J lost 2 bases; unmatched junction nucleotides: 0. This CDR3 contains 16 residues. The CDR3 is CASSPPGQGAGNTIYF. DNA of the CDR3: TGTGCCAGCTCACCACCGGGACAGGGGGCTGGAAACACCATATATTTT.

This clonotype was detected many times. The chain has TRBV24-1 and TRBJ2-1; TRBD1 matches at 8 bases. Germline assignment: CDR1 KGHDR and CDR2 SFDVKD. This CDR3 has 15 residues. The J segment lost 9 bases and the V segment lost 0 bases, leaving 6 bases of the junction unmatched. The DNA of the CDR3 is TGTGCCACCAGTGATTTGGCAGGGGGCAATTTTGAGCAGTTCTTC. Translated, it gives CATSDLAGGNFEQFF.

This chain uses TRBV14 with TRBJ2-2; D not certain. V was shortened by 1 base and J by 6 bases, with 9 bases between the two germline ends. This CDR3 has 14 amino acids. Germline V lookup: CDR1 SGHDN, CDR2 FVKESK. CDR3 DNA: TGTGCCAGCAGCCAAGTCTGGAATGCCGGGGAGCTGTTTTTT. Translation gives CASSQVWNAGELFF.

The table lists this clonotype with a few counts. This CDR3 is CSARGTSATDTQYF. DNA of the CDR3: TGCAGTGCTAGAGGCACTAGCGCCACAGATACGCAGTATTTT. J is TRBJ2-3 and V is TRBV20-1; TRBD2 matches at 7 bases. The ends lost 1 base at V and 2 bases at J; junction bases unmatched: 3. There are 14 residues in the CDR3. Germline assignment: CDR1 DFQATT and CDR2 SNEGSKA (reference sequence).

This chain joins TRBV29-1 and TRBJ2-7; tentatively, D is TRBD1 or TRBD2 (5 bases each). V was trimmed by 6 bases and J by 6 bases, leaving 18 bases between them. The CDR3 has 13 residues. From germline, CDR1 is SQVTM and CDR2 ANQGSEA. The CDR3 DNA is TGCAGCGTACCTACCGTAGATGGGGGCGAGCAGTACTTC. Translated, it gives CSVPTVDGGEQYF.

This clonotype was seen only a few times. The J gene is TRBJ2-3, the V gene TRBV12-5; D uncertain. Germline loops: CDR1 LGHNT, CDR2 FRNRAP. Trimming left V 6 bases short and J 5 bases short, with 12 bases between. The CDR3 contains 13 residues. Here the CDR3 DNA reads TGTGCTAGTGGCTCCAACCTCGGAGATACGCAGTATTTT. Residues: CASGSNLGDTQYF. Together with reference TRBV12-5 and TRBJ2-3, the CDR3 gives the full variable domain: DARVTQTPRHKVTEMGQEVTMRCQPILGHNTVFWYRQTMMQGLELLAYFRNRAPLDDSGMPKDRFSAEMPDATLATLKIQPSEPRDSAVYFCASGSNLGDTQYFGPGTRLTVL.

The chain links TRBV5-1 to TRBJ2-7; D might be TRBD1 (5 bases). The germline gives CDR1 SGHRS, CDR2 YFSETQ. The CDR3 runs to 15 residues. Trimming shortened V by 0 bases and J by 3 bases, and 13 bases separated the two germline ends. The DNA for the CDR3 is TGCGCCAGCAGCTTGGAGGCAGGGTCAAACTACGAGCAGTACTTC. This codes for CASSLEAGSNYEQYF.

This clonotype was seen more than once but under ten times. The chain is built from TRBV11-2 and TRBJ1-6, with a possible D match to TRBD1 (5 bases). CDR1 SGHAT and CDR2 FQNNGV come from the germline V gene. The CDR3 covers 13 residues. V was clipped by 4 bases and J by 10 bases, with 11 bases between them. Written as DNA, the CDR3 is TGTGCCAGCAGCTCAGGGACCGAGTCACCCCTCCACTTT. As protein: CASSSGTESPLHF.

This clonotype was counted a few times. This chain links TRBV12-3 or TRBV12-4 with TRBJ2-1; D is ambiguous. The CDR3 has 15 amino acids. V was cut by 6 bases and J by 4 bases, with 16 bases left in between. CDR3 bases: TGTGCCAGCAGGCGTAGGGATTGGTTGTACAATGAGCAGTTCTTC. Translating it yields CASRRRDWLYNEQFF.

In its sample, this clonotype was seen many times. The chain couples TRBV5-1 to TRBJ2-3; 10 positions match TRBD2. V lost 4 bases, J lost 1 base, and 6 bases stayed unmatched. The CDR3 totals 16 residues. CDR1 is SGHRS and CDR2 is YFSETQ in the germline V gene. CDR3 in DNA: TGCGCCAGCAGCCCCTCAACTAGCGGGGGCACAGATACGCAGTATTTT. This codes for CASSPSTSGGTDTQYF.

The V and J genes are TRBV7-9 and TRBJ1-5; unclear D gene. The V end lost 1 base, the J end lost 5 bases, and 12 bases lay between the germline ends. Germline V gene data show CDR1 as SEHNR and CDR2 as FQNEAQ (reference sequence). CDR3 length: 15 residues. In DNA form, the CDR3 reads TGTGCCAGCAGCTTAGGCGAAACGGGATATCAGCCCCAGCATTTT. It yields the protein CASSLGETGYQPQHF.

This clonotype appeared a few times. In DNA, the CDR3 is TGCGCCAGCGGGGACACAGATACGCAGTATTTT. This sequence encodes CASGDTDTQYF. The chain couples TRBV5-1 to TRBJ2-3; D is unresolved. Trimming took 7 bases from V and 2 from J, leaving 5 bases between them. Germline CDR1 reads SGHRS; CDR2 reads YFSETQ. This CDR3 has 11 residues. The variable domain in full, completed from reference TRBV5-1 and TRBJ2-3, reads KAGVTQTPRYLIKTRGQQVTLSCSPISGHRSVSWYQQTPGQGLQFLFEYFSETQRNKGNFPGRFSGRQFSNSRSEMNVSTLELGDSALYLCASGDTDTQYFGPGTRLTVL.

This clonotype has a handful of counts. CDR3 protein: CASSQVRGSLTDTQYF. The CDR3 DNA sequence: TGCGCCAGCAGCCAAGTACGTGGGAGCCTCACAGATACGCAGTATTTT. V usage is TRBV4-1 and J usage is TRBJ2-3; tentative D call: TRBD2 (5 bases). Deletions cut 1 base from V and 2 bases from J, with 13 bases between. In germline, CDR1 is MGHRA, CDR2 YSYEKL. This CDR3 region has 16 residues.

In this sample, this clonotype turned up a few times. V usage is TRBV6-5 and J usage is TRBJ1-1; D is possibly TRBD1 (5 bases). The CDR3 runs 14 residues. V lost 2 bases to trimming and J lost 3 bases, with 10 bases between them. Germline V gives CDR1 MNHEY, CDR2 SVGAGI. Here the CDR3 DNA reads TGTGCCAGCAGTTACGGGGAAGGGGACACTGAAGCTTTCTTT. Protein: CASSYGEGDTEAFF.

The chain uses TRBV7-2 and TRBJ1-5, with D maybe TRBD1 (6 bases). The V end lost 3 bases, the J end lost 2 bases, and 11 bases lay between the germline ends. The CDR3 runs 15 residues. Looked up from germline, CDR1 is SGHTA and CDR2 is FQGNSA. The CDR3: CASSFYRDGNQPQHF. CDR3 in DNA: TGTGCCAGCAGCTTTTACAGGGACGGCAATCAGCCCCAGCATTTT.

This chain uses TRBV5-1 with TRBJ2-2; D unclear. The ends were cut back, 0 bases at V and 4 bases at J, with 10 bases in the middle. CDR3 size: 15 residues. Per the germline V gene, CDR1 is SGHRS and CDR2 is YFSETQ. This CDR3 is CASSLDPRATGELFF. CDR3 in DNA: TGCGCCAGCAGCTTGGATCCCCGGGCCACCGGGGAGCTGTTTTTT.

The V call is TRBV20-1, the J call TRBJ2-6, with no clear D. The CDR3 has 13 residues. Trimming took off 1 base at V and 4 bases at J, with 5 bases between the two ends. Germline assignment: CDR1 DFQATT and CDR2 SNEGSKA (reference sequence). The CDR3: CSARVGGANVLTF. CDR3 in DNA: TGCAGTGCTAGAGTCGGCGGGGCCAACGTCCTGACTTTC.